The rows below give T cell receptor beta chains drawn from one sample of a study of blood T cell repertoires in COVID-19. Method: immunoSEQ multiplex PCR; TCRdb's copy keeps in-frame clones and lacks some. The sample yields about 330,000 clones, roughly 88% seen once. The source material was PBMCs or T cells enriched from blood (not recorded which). Receptors were obtained from a man under 40 who had recovered from COVID-19. Each CDR3 is given with its conserved first and last residue. The D gene is left open where the match is weak. A row's size may be missing; if present it is once, few, many or a size class.

>TRBJ1-5|TRBD1|-|TRBV2
CASRRYSGTGSIYSNQPQHF
TGTGCCAGCAGACGATACTCCGGGACAGGGTCCATTTATAGCAATCAGCCCCAGCATTTT
>TRBJ2-1|-|-|TRBV9
CASYSHDRNEQFF
TGTGCCAGCTACTCCCATGACAGAAATGAGCAGTTCTTC
>TRBJ2-7|-|-|TRBV5-6
CASSLAPLTYEQYF
TGTGCCAGCAGCTTGGCCCCGTTAACCTACGAGCAGTACTTC
>TRBJ1-6|-|-|TRBV30
CAWKGGQGVFSPLHF
TGTGCCTGGAAGGGAGGGCAGGGAGTTTTTTCACCCCTCCACTTT
>TRBJ1-4|TRBD1|-|TRBV5-1
CASSSQGAMNEKLFF
TGCGCCAGCAGCTCACAGGGGGCGATGAATGAAAAACTGTTTTTT
>TRBJ1-5|-|-|TRBV2
CASRSLQVNSNQPQHF
TGTGCCAGCAGATCGTTACAGGTTAATAGCAATCAGCCCCAGCATTTT
>TRBJ2-7|TRBD1|-|TRBV4-2
CASSQRTGADEQYF
TGTGCCAGCAGCCAAAGGACAGGGGCCGACGAGCAGTACTTC
>TRBJ1-4|-|-|TRBV29-1
CSVSPGGYGEKLFF
TGCAGCGTTTCACCGGGGGGGTATGGGGAAAAACTGTTTTTT
>TRBJ2-1|TRBD1|-|TRBV11-3
CASSKGQGTYNEQFF
TGTGCCAGCAGCAAGGGACAGGGAACCTACAATGAGCAGTTCTTC
>TRBJ2-6|TRBD1|-|TRBV5-1
CASRQEGQGWVAGANVLTF
TGCGCCAGCAGACAAGAGGGACAGGGGTGGGTAGCTGGGGCCAACGTCCTGACTTTC
>TRBJ2-7|-|-|TRBV25-1
CASRQVYEQYF
TGTGCCAGCAGACAGGTATACGAGCAGTACTTC
>TRBJ1-1|TRBD1|once|TRBV5-5
CASSLGGTANTEAFF
TGTGCCAGCAGCTTGGGGGGGACAGCGAACACTGAAGCTTTCTTT
>TRBJ1-2|-|-|TRBV18
CASSPTTEPYYGYTF
TGTGCCAGCTCCCCAACGACAGAACCCTACTATGGCTACACCTTC
>TRBJ2-2|TRBD1|-|TRBV11-2
CASSFWRDRGSHTGELFF
TGTGCCAGCAGCTTTTGGCGAGACAGGGGGAGTCACACCGGGGAGCTGTTTTTT
>TRBJ2-3|-|-|TRBV12-3/TRBV12-4
CASSQFGDTQYF
TGTGCCAGCAGTCAATTCGGGGATACGCAGTATTTT
>TRBJ1-4|TRBD1|-|TRBV5-6
CASSPTGTGGNEKLFF
TGTGCCAGCAGCCCGACCGGGACAGGGGGGAATGAAAAACTGTTTTTT
>TRBJ1-2|TRBD1|-|TRBV5-1
CASSLGGTATNYGYTF
TGCGCCAGCAGCTTGGGTGGGACAGCAACTAACTATGGCTACACCTTC
>TRBJ1-6|TRBD1|once|TRBV6-5
CASSSPGTVNSPLHF
TGTGCCAGCAGTTCCCCCGGGACAGTAAATTCACCCCTCCACTTT
>TRBJ1-1|-|-|TRBV5-1
CASSLALETDTEAFF
TGCGCCAGCAGCTTGGCGCTGGAGACGGACACTGAAGCTTTCTTT
>TRBJ2-7|TRBD1|-|TRBV5-5
CASTPGDRGGEQYF
TGTGCCAGCACCCCGGGGGACAGGGGTGGCGAGCAGTACTTC
>TRBJ1-6|-|once|TRBV28
CASSTALLNSPLHF
TGTGCCAGCAGTACAGCCTTACTTAATTCACCCCTCCACTTT
>TRBJ2-3|-|-|TRBV11-3
CASSLRTRGTSTDTQYF
TGTGCCAGCAGCTTAAGGACCAGGGGCACTAGCACAGATACGCAGTATTTT
>TRBJ1-1|-|-|TRBV4-2
CASSQDLGVTEAFF
TGTGCCAGCAGCCAAGATCTAGGGGTTACTGAAGCTTTCTTT
>TRBJ2-7|TRBD2|-|TRBV5-6
CASSLWGKGGVLREQYF
TGTGCCAGCAGCTTGTGGGGGAAGGGAGGGGTCCTTCGCGAGCAGTACTTC
>TRBJ2-7|TRBD2|once|TRBV3-1/TRBV3-2
CASSQVTSGVPSSYEQYF
TGTGCCAGCAGCCAAGTGACTAGCGGTGTCCCATCCTCCTACGAGCAGTACTTC
>TRBJ1-1|-|-|TRBV10-3
CAISEGQVGTEAFF
TGTGCCATCAGTGAGGGGCAGGTTGGGACTGAAGCTTTCTTT
>TRBJ1-1|TRBD1|-|TRBV6-5
CASSRTGYTEAFF
TGTGCCAGCAGCCGGACAGGTTACACTGAAGCTTTCTTT
>TRBJ2-5|-|-|TRBV28
CASSPQRGALETQYF
TGTGCCAGCAGTCCTCAACGGGGGGCGTTGGAGACCCAGTACTTC
>TRBJ1-6|TRBD1|-|TRBV4-1
CASSQVPGQGGSPLHF
TGCGCCAGCAGCCAGGTACCGGGACAGGGCGGTTCACCCCTCCACTTT
>TRBJ1-2|-|-|TRBV5-5
CASSLETSFTNYGYTF
TGTGCCAGCAGCTTGGAGACATCTTTCACTAACTATGGCTACACCTTC
>TRBJ1-2|TRBD1|-|TRBV28
CASSTGQGPYGYTF
TGTGCCAGCAGCACTGGACAGGGACCCTATGGCTACACCTTC
>TRBJ1-1|-|-|TRBV3-1/TRBV3-2
CASSQEGGAFF
TGTGCCAGCAGCCAAGAGGGGGGGGCTTTCTTT
>TRBJ2-3|-|-|TRBV9
CASSVVSGLGDTQYF
TGTGCCAGCAGCGTAGTTTCCGGGTTAGGAGATACGCAGTATTTT
>TRBJ1-6|TRBD1|-|TRBV7-3
CASSPGQNNSPLHF
TGTGCCAGCAGCCCGGGACAGAATAATTCACCCCTCCACTTT
>TRBJ2-3|-|-|TRBV13
CASSLGLVAAGTDTQYF
TGTGCCAGCAGCTTAGGCCTGGTCGCGGCGGGCACAGATACGCAGTATTTT
>TRBJ2-3|TRBD1|-|TRBV9
CASLATGDPSTDTQYF
TGTGCCAGCCTCGCAACAGGGGACCCTAGCACAGATACGCAGTATTTT
>TRBJ2-1|TRBD1|once|TRBV23-1
CARSRDRLYEQFF
TGCGCCAGGTCCCGGGACAGGTTATATGAGCAGTTCTTC
>TRBJ1-2|TRBD1|-|TRBV19
CASLPGTGAWYGYTF
TGTGCCAGTCTTCCGGGGACAGGGGCATGGTATGGCTACACCTTC
>TRBJ1-5|-|-|TRBV30
CAWGHRANQPQHF
TGTGCCTGGGGCCACAGAGCCAATCAGCCCCAGCATTTT
>TRBJ2-5|TRBD2|-|TRBV5-1
CASSRLAGTYQETQYF
TGCGCCAGCAGCCGACTAGCGGGGACGTACCAAGAGACCCAGTACTTC
>TRBJ1-2|-|-|TRBV10-3
CAISVNSYGYTF
TGTGCCATCAGTGTCAATAGCTATGGCTACACCTTC
>TRBJ1-2|-|-|TRBV21-1
CASSKVTGSGGYTF
TGTGCCAGCAGCAAAGTCACAGGGTCGGGAGGCTACACCTTC
>TRBJ2-3|TRBD1|-|TRBV27
CASSSSDRGSTDTQYF
TGTGCCAGCAGTTCATCGGACAGGGGGAGCACAGATACGCAGTATTTT
>TRBJ2-1|-|-|TRBV11-2
CASSLAQNSYNEQFF
TGTGCCAGCAGCTTAGCCCAGAACTCCTACAATGAGCAGTTCTTC
>TRBJ1-2|-|-|TRBV13
CASSLGGAQGYTF
TGTGCCAGCAGTTTGGGGGGGGCGCAGGGCTACACCTTC
>TRBJ1-1|TRBD1|-|TRBV7-9
CASSLGGTGESEAFF
TGTGCCAGCAGCTTAGGCGGGACAGGGGAGTCTGAAGCTTTCTTT
>TRBJ2-7|-|-|TRBV10-1
CASSESSSVIFYEQYF
TGCGCCAGCAGTGAGTCGTCTAGCGTCATCTTCTACGAGCAGTACTTC
>TRBJ1-5|-|-|TRBV7-8
CASSLRSNQPQHF
TGTGCCAGCAGCTTACGTAGCAATCAGCCCCAGCATTTT
>TRBJ2-3|TRBD1|-|TRBV5-8
CASSPGTGNTDTQYF
TGTGCCAGCAGCCCAGGGACAGGGAACACAGATACGCAGTATTTT
>TRBJ1-5|-|-|TRBV6-5
CASSPAGEENQPQHF
TGTGCCAGCAGCCCCGCGGGGGAGGAGAATCAGCCCCAGCATTTT
>TRBJ1-2|TRBD1|-|TRBV19
CASSNPGGAGGYGYTF
TGTGCCAGTAGCAATCCAGGGGGCGCCGGGGGCTATGGCTACACCTTC
>TRBJ1-2|TRBD1|-|TRBV27
CASSPLRGTVNGYTF
TGTGCCAGCAGTCCTCTTCGCGGGACAGTCAATGGCTACACCTTC
>TRBJ2-2|-|once|TRBV10-2
CASTRTGELFF
TGCGCCAGCACCCGGACCGGGGAGCTGTTTTTT
>TRBJ2-7|TRBD1|-|TRBV10-1
CASSDRGYEQYF
TGCGCCAGCAGCGACAGGGGCTACGAGCAGTACTTC
>TRBJ1-4|TRBD1|-|TRBV6-4
CASSPQGAANEKLFF
TGTGCCAGCAGCCCCCAGGGGGCGGCTAATGAAAAACTGTTTTTT
>TRBJ2-5|TRBD1|-|TRBV7-9
CASDRGETQYF
TGTGCCAGCGACAGGGGGGAGACCCAGTACTTC
>TRBJ1-5|-|-|TRBV6-5
CASSPRDRFGPQHF
TGTGCCAGCAGCCCCCGCGACAGATTTGGGCCCCAGCATTTT
>TRBJ1-1|-|-|TRBV5-1
CASNVGEGGLAEAFF
TGCGCCAGCAACGTTGGGGAAGGAGGGTTGGCTGAAGCTTTCTTT
>TRBJ2-1|-|few|TRBV18
CASSPGQGRGASGNEQFF
TGTGCCAGCTCACCTGGACAGGGGCGGGGGGCTAGCGGCAATGAGCAGTTCTTC